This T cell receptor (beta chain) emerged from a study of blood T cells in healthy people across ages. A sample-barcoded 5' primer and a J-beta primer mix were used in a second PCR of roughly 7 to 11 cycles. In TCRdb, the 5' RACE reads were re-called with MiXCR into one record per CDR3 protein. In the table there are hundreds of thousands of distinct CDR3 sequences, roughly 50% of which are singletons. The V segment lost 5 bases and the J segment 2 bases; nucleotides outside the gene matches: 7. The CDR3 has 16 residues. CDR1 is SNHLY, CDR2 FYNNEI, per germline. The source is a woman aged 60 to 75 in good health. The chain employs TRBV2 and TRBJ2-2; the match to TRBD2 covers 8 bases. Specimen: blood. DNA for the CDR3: TGTGCCAGCAGTCGGGAGGGCAGGTTAAACACCGGGGAGCTGTTTTTT. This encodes CASSREGRLNTGELFF.